The 4 T cell receptor beta chains below come from one sample, sequenced in a study of shared clonotypes between healthy human individuals. The table came from immunoSEQ multiplex PCR; TCRdb's copy has only in-frame clones and leaves some out. The repertoire holds about 1 million clones, with under 80% as singletons. The sample consisted of memory CD4+ T cells sorted from blood. As to subset: CD45RA-negative fraction. Receptor source: a man aged 18 to 30 in good health.

The chain is built from TRBV7-3 and TRBJ1-3; 9 bases fit TRBD1. V lost 3 bases to trimming and J lost 6 bases; unmatched junction nucleotides: 3. CDR1 and CDR2 from the germline V gene are SGHTA and FQGTGA. The CDR3 has 14 amino acids. This CDR3 is CASSLDRGANTIYF. CDR3 nucleotide sequence: TGTGCCAGCAGCTTGGACAGGGGAGCAAACACCATATATTTT.

The chain employs TRBV11-2 and TRBJ2-7; D not certain. CDR3 length: 14 residues. The germline V gene has CDR1 SGHAT and CDR2 FQNNGV. Trimming took 2 bases from V and 9 from J, leaving 17 bases between them. In DNA form, the CDR3 reads TGTGCCAGCAGCTTATCTAGTGATCTGCGGAGGCAGTACTTC. It yields the protein CASSLSSDLRRQYF.

The CDR3 nucleotides read TGTGCCAGCAGCTCGGATAAAGCCGGGGAGCTGTTTTTT. Translation gives CASSSDKAGELFF. J is TRBJ2-2 and V is TRBV7-9; D remains ambiguous. The CDR3 has 13 amino acids. The V end was cut by 4 bases, the J end by 6 bases, with 9 bases between. Per germline, CDR1 SEHNR and CDR2 FQNEAQ (reference sequence).

This rearrangement joins TRBV10-1 to TRBJ2-3; D not certain. Looked up from germline, CDR1 is WNHNN and CDR2 is SYGVQD (reference sequence). The germline V and J ends were trimmed by 2 bases and 1 base, with 7 bases remaining between them. The CDR3 has 14 residues. CDR3 coding DNA: TGCGCCAGCAGTGAGCAGCGTGGCACAGATACGCAGTATTTT. Encoded protein: CASSEQRGTDTQYF.